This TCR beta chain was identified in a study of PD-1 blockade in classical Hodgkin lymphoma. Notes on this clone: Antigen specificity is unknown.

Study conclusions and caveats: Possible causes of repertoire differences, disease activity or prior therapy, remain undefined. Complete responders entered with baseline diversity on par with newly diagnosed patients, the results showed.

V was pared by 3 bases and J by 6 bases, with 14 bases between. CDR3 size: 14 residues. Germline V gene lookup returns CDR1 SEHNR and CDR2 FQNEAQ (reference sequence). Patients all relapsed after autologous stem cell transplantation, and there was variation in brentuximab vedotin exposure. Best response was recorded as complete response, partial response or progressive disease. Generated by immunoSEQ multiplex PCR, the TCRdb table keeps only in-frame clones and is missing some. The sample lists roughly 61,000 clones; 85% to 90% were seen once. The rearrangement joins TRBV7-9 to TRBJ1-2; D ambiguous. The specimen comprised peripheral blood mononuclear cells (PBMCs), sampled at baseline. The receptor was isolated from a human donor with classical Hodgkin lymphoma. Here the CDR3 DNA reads TGTGCCAGCAGCTTTAGTGGGGATAGGAATGGCTACACCTTC. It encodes CASSFSGDRNGYTF.